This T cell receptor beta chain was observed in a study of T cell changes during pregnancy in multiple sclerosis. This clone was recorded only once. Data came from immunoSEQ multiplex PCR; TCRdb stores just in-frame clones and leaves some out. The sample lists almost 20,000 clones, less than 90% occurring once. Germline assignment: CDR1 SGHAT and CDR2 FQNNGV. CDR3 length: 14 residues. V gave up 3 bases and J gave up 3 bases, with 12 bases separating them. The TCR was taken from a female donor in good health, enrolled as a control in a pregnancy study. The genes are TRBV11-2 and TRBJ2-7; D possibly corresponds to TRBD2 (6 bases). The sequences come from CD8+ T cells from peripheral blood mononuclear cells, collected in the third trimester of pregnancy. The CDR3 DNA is TGTGCCAGCAGCTTGGCGGGAAGGGTCTACGAGCAGTACTTC. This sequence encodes CASSLAGRVYEQYF.